The source of this T cell receptor beta chain is a study of blood T cell repertoires in COVID-19. Across the study: Acute-phase and convalescent COVID-19 samples originated in the United States, Italy and Spain.

The repertoire was sequenced with immunoSEQ multiplex PCR; TCRdb's copy has only in-frame clones and lacks some. The table records about 160,000 clones, roughly 80% of them present only once. Looked up from germline, CDR1 is SGHVS and CDR2 is FQNEAQ. The CDR3 loop spans 14 amino acids. Trimming left V 0 bases short and J 8 bases short, with 11 bases between. The specimen was peripheral blood. This chain joins TRBV7-8 and TRBJ2-1; no definite D call. The sequence derives from a man in his 70s with acute or convalescent COVID-19. The CDR3 coding sequence is TGTGCCAGCAGCTTAGCGCTGGGTGAGGATGAGCAGTTCTTC. Translation gives CASSLALGEDEQFF.